This T cell receptor beta chain emerged from a study of blood T cell repertoires in COVID-19 (dated by TCRdb to 2020 to 2021). Concerning the study at large: Samples covering the acute and convalescent phases of COVID-19 were provided by collaborators in the United States, Italy and Spain. The repertoires were released in a freely available public database intended as a resource for research on the immune response to SARS-CoV-2. The prospective study material was composed of cDNA or gDNA derived from T cells, B-cell-depleted T cells, or PBMCs. The samples were drawn from the first 160 participants of the ongoing ImmuneRACE study and from 1,200 or so subjects provided by 6 global collaborators. The dataset comprised deeply sampled blood TCRbeta repertoires from subjects exposed to, actively infected with, or recovered from COVID-19. Nearly every sample came with metadata listing a de-identified subject ID, COVID-19 status, age in years and sex. Where available, HLA class I and class II types were obtained from metadata supplied by the sample provider rather than from assay-based typing.

The germline V gene provides CDR1 SGHAT and CDR2 FQNNGV. The CDR3 runs 15 residues from the cysteine to the phenylalanine. Only the CDR3 portion is preserved as DNA: 45 bases, with reading frame beginning at the first base. V is cut back by 5 bases and J by 9 bases, with 9 bases in the junction unmatched. The immunoSEQ Assay, a bias-controlled multiplex PCR, was used to amplify TCRbeta CDR3 regions from genomic DNA. The paper's processing steps were these. The number of nucleated cells in each sample was estimated from the amplification of reference gene primers within the assay. To quantify the absolute abundance of each unique TCRbeta CDR3 rearrangement, sequence reads were collapsed and filtered. Productive Simpson clonality was computed per sample as the square root of Simpson's diversity index over productive rearrangements. TCRdb took this table from immuneACCESS and kept in-frame rearrangements with V and J called. Such tables lack part of the clones; where checked against another copy, unresolved V genes explain under half of the gap, and the rest is unexplained. Clone size and V and J calls were adopted from that table, with D and trimming inferred from the DNA. In this sample the table shows 350,000 to 400,000 clones, around 89% of which occur a single time. 2.5% to 3.5% of the sample is in the top ten clones.

Overall study outcomes, separate from this receptor: How much clinical and demographic metadata was included differed by source and by participant, and the metadata was provided uncurated.

One collaborating source in Seattle enrolled patients during active infection and followed them longitudinally through the course of disease. The collaborating institutions used their own protocols to collect whole blood in K2EDTA tubes. Collaborator samples were shipped for TCRbeta analysis as frozen whole blood, isolated PBMCs, or DNA extracted from either sample type. About this clone itself: Its binding antigen is unknown. The record has no base qualities; no much larger clone is one base away.

The V gene is TRBV11-2 and the J gene is TRBJ2-1; TRBD2 matches 11 bases in the middle. The sequence derives from a woman in her thirties with COVID-19, enrolled during active disease. Sequenced sample: peripheral blood. For the CDR3, the sequence is CASSIAGGRIGEQFF. The DNA sequence is given as TGTGCCAGCAGCATAGCGGGGGGGCGGATTGGTGAGCAGTTCTTC.